This T cell receptor beta chain was recovered during a study of T cell responses to AZD1222 COVID-19 vaccine (dated by TCRdb to the early 2020s). Regarding the study in general: TCR sequencing was performed for about 250 trial participants, of whom about 200 were given two doses of AZD1222 and around 25 were given two doses of MenACWY control vaccine. Trial participants were enrolled by age into subgroups of 18-55, 56-69 and 70-plus years, and around 150, 29 and 61 TCR-sequenced participants, respectively, were included in these subgroups. The paper's findings and limits, for the study overall: The 56-69-year group was small, and its depth increase did not reach significance, likely because of low power. The vaccine-associated CD4 TCRs covered the entire spike protein, and the dominant responses fell in regions 160-218 and 743-854. Only five to seven AZD1222 recipients were SARS-CoV-2 seropositive at baseline, limiting conclusions about previously exposed vaccinees. Most participants were white British and females outnumbered males, and the authors suggested that clonal diversity may have been underestimated. Reportedly, close to half of the unique spike-specific TCRs recognized epitopes lying outside the regions that are mutated in the B.1.351 and B.1.1.7 variants. Spike-specific TCR breadth and depth rose significantly after two AZD1222 doses compared with day 0 and with MenACWY recipients. Because no samples from the day 14 peak response were available, repertoires could be characterized only after the peak T cell response.

V loses 8 bases, J loses 6 bases, and the germline ends lie 11 bases apart. Reading from cysteine to phenylalanine, the CDR3 counts 11 amino acids. Only the CDR3 portion is preserved as DNA: 33 bases, with reading frame beginning at the first base. Via the germline V gene, CDR1 is SNHLY and CDR2 FYNNEI. As regards this clone: The target of this receptor is not known.

The CDR3 regions of human TCRbeta chains were subjected to immunosequencing. The study's processing was this. TCRs in the repertoires were compared against a reference library of SARS-CoV-2-specific TCRs that had been generated with the MIRA antigen-specificity platform. Breadth was defined as the fraction of unique TCRs that were SARS-CoV-2-associated, and depth was defined as the fraction of total T cells that were SARS-CoV-2-associated. Using the MIRA data, each spike-specific TCR was mapped to the spike region that the TCR reacts to and placed in a CD4 or CD8 class. Log10-transformed breadth and depth values were compared by one-way ANOVA with Sidak's multiple comparisons tests. What TCRdb holds here is the immuneACCESS table cut down to in-frame rearrangements. Part of the clones is not present; checked against another copy, under half of the missing clones reflect an unresolved V gene, and the others are unexplained. V and J calls and clone size are copied from that table; D and trimming were computed from the DNA. The table for this sample records about 140,000 clones. 2.2% of the sample rests with the top ten.

What this sample's time point label stands for: baseline before first vaccination. Vaccinee samples were obtained from the UK trials COV001 and COV002, which included a single-blind randomized controlled phase 2/3 trial of AZD1222 (ChAdOx1 nCoV-19) in healthy adults. Trial participant PBMC samples were collected at day 0 and day 28 after the second dose for TCRbeta chain sequencing. The sample consisted of peripheral blood. The chain is assembled from TRBV2 and TRBJ2-7; the D gene is perhaps TRBD2, from 5 matching bases. The origin of this receptor is an adult in good health. CDR3 reads: CASSERVEQYF. The sequenced DNA: TGTGCCAGCTCGGAGAGGGTCGAGCAGTACTTC.